This TCR beta chain was captured by sequencing in a study of T-cell reconstitution after alpha-beta-depleted transplantation in children. The CDR3 has 13 amino acids. V was clipped by 3 bases and J by 9 bases, with 12 bases between them. Preparation of the TCRbeta library used unique molecular identifiers. TCRdb itself ran the PCR reads through MiXCR, one entry per CDR3 protein. Of 350,000 to 450,000 distinct CDR3 sequences listed, roughly 20% are singletons. This clonotype showed up just a few times. The rearrangement uses TRBV12-3 or TRBV12-4 and TRBJ2-4, with TRBD1 as a possible D gene (5 bases). This clonotype originated in a human donor who donated a stem cell graft to a child with acute myeloid leukemia. The sample here was PBMCs from the stem cell graft donor, taken from the stem cell graft. The CDR3 is CASSFDSTGIQYF. The CDR3 coding sequence is TGTGCCAGCAGTTTCGACAGTACGGGCATTCAGTACTTC.